The 31 T cell receptor beta chains below were found in one sample sequenced in a study of T-cell memory formation after mild COVID-19. TCRdb fed the 5' RACE reads into MiXCR, producing one record per CDR3 protein. The sample carries approximately 560,000 distinct CDR3 sequences, 17% recorded once. The sample taken for sequencing was PBMCs or a T cell subset sorted from them (not recorded which). The receptors shown here come from an adult woman who had mild COVID-19 (a few samples of this study predate the infection). Cell type and time point are not known.

The gene calls are TRBV15 and TRBJ2-7; 7 bases match TRBD1. With 3 bases clipped from V and 4 bases from J, the junction kept 6 bases outside the gene matches. Per the germline V gene, CDR1 is LNHNV and CDR2 is YYDKDF (reference sequence). This CDR3 has 14 amino acids. Here the CDR3 reads CATSSRDSGYEQYF. CDR3 coding DNA: TGTGCCACCAGCAGCCGGGACAGCGGATACGAGCAGTACTTC.

This clonotype was observed a few times. The V call is TRBV15, the J call TRBJ2-3; D possibly corresponds to TRBD2 (6 bases). The CDR3 has 13 residues. V gave up 5 bases and J gave up 8 bases, with 14 bases separating them. From germline, CDR1 is LNHNV and CDR2 YYDKDF (reference sequence). Here the CDR3 reads CATSSSDGGTQYF. CDR3 in DNA: TGTGCCACCAGCTCCTCGGACGGGGGTACGCAGTATTTT.

This clonotype came up a few times. The chain joins TRBV6-6 to TRBJ1-5; TRBD1 matches at 7 bases. Trimming cost V 8 bases and J 7 bases; bases outside gene matches: 11. Per germline, CDR1 MNHNY and CDR2 SVGAGI (reference sequence). The CDR3 is 14 amino acids. CDR3 coding DNA: TGTGCCAGCCGTCGAGGGGGCGAGACGCAGCCCCAGCATTTT. Translation: CASRRGGETQPQHF.

This clonotype was counted many times. V usage is TRBV20-1 and J usage is TRBJ2-1, with TRBD2 matching 10 bases. The CDR3 consists of 15 residues. Per germline, CDR1 DFQATT and CDR2 SNEGSKA (reference sequence). CDR3 loop: CSAQSGRASYNEQFF. The CDR3 DNA reads as TGCAGCGCCCAAAGCGGGAGGGCGTCCTACAATGAGCAGTTCTTC.

This clonotype was counted at least ten times. V and J are TRBV7-9 and TRBJ2-3; a possible D gene is TRBD1 (6 bases). Germline CDR1 and CDR2: SEHNR and FQNEAQ (reference sequence). This CDR3 region has 14 residues. CDR3 residues: CVTAGGGHTDTQYF. CDR3 sequence (DNA): TGTGTCACAGCAGGTGGGGGCCACACAGATACGCAGTATTTT.

On this clonotype itself: This CDR3 is missing its conserved last phenylalanine or tryptophan, likely due to a read error. The DNA is omitted, as the CDR3 cannot be located on it reliably, and the CDR3 follows TCRdb's listing. V usage is TRBV12-3 or TRBV12-4 and J usage is TRBJ1-1; the table's D gene call, TRBD1, was not cross checked with the DNA. Termini included, the CDR3 measures 11 amino acids. The CDR3 loop is CASTSLGDMNI.

There are many counts of this clonotype. V usage is TRBV20-1 and J usage is TRBJ2-1, with TRBD2 identical over 14 bases. The CDR3 spans 18 residues. After removal of 6 bases from V and 8 bases from J, the junction contained 18 bases not matched to a gene. Germline CDR1 DFQATT, CDR2 SNEGSKA (reference sequence). In nucleotides, the CDR3 is TGCAGTGCCACCCAGCCCGGGACTAGCGGGGGCTGGTCGGATGAGCAGTTCTTC. This gives the protein CSATQPGTSGGWSDEQFF.

Comments on this clonotype: One junction end does not reproduce the germline sequence, and a read error may be involved. This rearrangement joins TRBV10-3 to TRBJ1-5; perhaps TRBD1 as D (5 bases). In germline, CDR1 is ENHRY, CDR2 SYGVKD. CDR3 length: 16 residues. In DNA form, the CDR3 reads TGTGCCATCAGTGACGACGGGACCCCCCGCAACCAGCCCCAGCATTTT. This codes for CAISDDGTPRNQPQHF.

This chain joins TRBV20-1 and TRBJ1-6, with 12 bases identical to TRBD1. The CDR3 consists of 15 residues. From germline, CDR1 is DFQATT and CDR2 SNEGSKA (reference sequence). With V trimmed by 3 bases and J by 11 bases, 8 bases remained unmatched. The CDR3 loop reads CSARSSGQGATPLHF. The CDR3 DNA follows: TGCAGTGCTAGGTCGTCGGGACAGGGGGCGACACCCCTCCACTTT.

This clonotype turned up a few times. The V gene is TRBV5-1, the J gene TRBJ2-5; TRBD2 agrees at 9 bases. The CDR3 extends over 15 amino acids. V shed 9 bases, J shed 2 bases, and the junction held 11 bases outside the gene matches. Germline V lookup: CDR1 SGHRS, CDR2 YFSETQ. The CDR3, as DNA: TGCGCCACGGCCCCTGCGGGGGGGGTACAAGAGACCCAGTACTTC. This gives the protein CATAPAGGVQETQYF.

This clonotype was counted many times. This sequence joins TRBV12-3 or TRBV12-4 and TRBJ2-3; no reliable D call. V was shortened by 8 bases and J by 0 bases, with 12 bases between the two germline ends. The CDR3 spans 14 residues. The CDR3 region has the DNA TGTGCCAGCGGAATGACGGCTAGCACAGATACGCAGTATTTT. It encodes CASGMTASTDTQYF.

J is TRBJ2-1 and V is TRBV7-9, with TRBD2 matching 10 bases. Trimming took 5 bases from V and 7 from J; bases not matched to a gene: 8. The CDR3 extends over 15 amino acids. Germline CDR1 and CDR2: SEHNR and FQNEAQ (reference sequence). The CDR3 sequence: CASSPRAGGRNEQFF. The CDR3 nucleotides read TGTGCCAGCAGCCCTCGAGCGGGGGGGCGTAATGAGCAGTTCTTC.

CDR3 residues: CASRAGTAVETQYF. The CDR3 bases are TGTGCCAGCAGAGCCGGGACGGCGGTGGAGACCCAGTACTTC. J is TRBJ2-5 and V is TRBV7-2, with D perhaps matching TRBD1 or TRBD2 (5 bases each). V lost 6 bases, J lost 5 bases, and 16 bases lay in between. The germline gives CDR1 SGHTA, CDR2 FQGNSA. The length of the CDR3 is 14 residues.

This clonotype was seen a handful of times. DNA for the CDR3: TGTGCCAGCAGTTTCTTACTGCAGAGCTCCTACGAGCAGTACTTC. It is translated as CASSFLLQSSYEQYF. J is TRBJ2-7 and V is TRBV28; D uncertain. Trimming took 3 bases from V and 0 from J, leaving 12 bases between them. This CDR3 comprises 15 residues. Germline CDR1 reads MDHEN; CDR2 reads SYDVKM.

CDR3 DNA sequence: TGTGCCAGCAGTCCTCGGGGCGAATTAACAGATACGCAGTATTTT. Translated, it gives CASSPRGELTDTQYF. The chain links TRBV6-5 to TRBJ2-3; D may correspond to TRBD1 or TRBD2 (5 bases each). The CDR3 loop spans 15 amino acids. In germline, CDR1 is MNHEY, CDR2 SVGAGI. Trimming removed 5 bases at V and 3 bases at J, with 15 bases between.

The gene calls are TRBV7-2 and TRBJ2-1; 15 bases are a match to TRBD2. CDR1 is SGHTA and CDR2 is FQGNSA in the germline V gene. The CDR3 covers 18 residues. The ends lost 0 bases at V and 2 bases at J; junction bases unmatched: 2. The CDR3 region has the DNA TGTGCCAGCAGCTTAGCGGGACTAGCGGGAGGACCCTACAATGAGCAGTTCTTC. This sequence encodes CASSLAGLAGGPYNEQFF.

There are a few counts of this clonotype. The genes are TRBV19 and TRBJ1-5; no clear D gene. The CDR3 has 15 amino acids. The V end lost 5 bases, the J end lost 2 bases, and 13 bases lay between the germline ends. The germline V gene has CDR1 LNHDA and CDR2 SQIVND (reference sequence). The CDR3 here is CASSAQRSRNQPQHF. DNA for the CDR3: TGTGCCAGTAGTGCCCAAAGGTCTCGCAATCAGCCCCAGCATTTT.

The CDR3 loop is CASSPREGIGQPQHF. As DNA, the CDR3 is TGTGCCAGCAGCCCCCGCGAGGGAATTGGTCAGCCCCAGCATTTT. This rearrangement joins TRBV9 to TRBJ1-5; D ambiguous. V was pared by 4 bases and J by 6 bases, with 17 bases between. Looked up from germline, CDR1 is SGDLS and CDR2 is YYNGEE. CDR3 length: 15 amino acids.

The rearrangement uses TRBV7-8 and TRBJ1-1; the D gene is possibly TRBD1 (5 bases). Germline assignment: CDR1 SGHVS and CDR2 FQNEAQ. The V end lost 4 bases, the J end lost 1 base, and 10 bases lay between the germline ends. The CDR3 is made up of 14 amino acids. The CDR3 bases are TGTGCCAGCAGCTCCGGTAGGGGGAACACTGAAGCTTTCTTT. It specifies CASSSGRGNTEAFF.

Only a few counts were recorded for this clonotype. Here the CDR3 DNA reads TGTGCCAGCAGCCACCTATTAGCGTTTTCCTACAATGAGCAGTTCTTC. As protein: CASSHLLAFSYNEQFF. J is TRBJ2-1 and V is TRBV3-1, with a weak D call TRBD2 (5 bases). The V gene's germline CDR1 is LGHDT and CDR2 YNNKEL (reference sequence). This CDR3 region has 16 residues. The germline V and J ends were trimmed by 3 bases and 1 base, with 13 bases remaining between them.

There are many counts of this clonotype. The chain recombines TRBV9 with TRBJ2-1; TRBD2 matches at 7 bases. The V and J ends lost 0 bases and 0 bases, in that order; junction bases with no gene match: 0. Germline V gives CDR1 SGDLS, CDR2 YYNGEE. The CDR3 sequence is 15 residues long. CDR3: CASSVERDSYNEQFF. The CDR3 nucleotides read TGTGCCAGCAGCGTAGAGCGGGACTCCTACAATGAGCAGTTCTTC. Full variable domain (remainder filled in from reference TRBV9 and TRBJ2-1): DSGVTQTPKHLITATGQRVTLRCSPRSGDLSVYWYQQSLDQGLQFLIQYYNGEERAKGNILERFSAQQFPDLHSELNLSSLELGDSALYFCASSVERDSYNEQFFGPGTRLTVL.

The J gene is TRBJ1-5, the V gene TRBV6-6; no clear D gene. The CDR3 covers 11 residues. V lost 8 bases, J lost 8 bases, and 10 bases lay in between. Germline CDR1 MNHNY, CDR2 SVGAGI (reference sequence). The CDR3 here is CASGSFKPQHF. CDR3 DNA sequence: TGTGCCAGCGGCTCTTTTAAGCCCCAGCATTTT.

Only a few counts were recorded for this clonotype. The V call is TRBV12-3 or TRBV12-4, the J call TRBJ1-1; 7 nucleotides line up with TRBD1. Germline trimming cut 5 bases from V and 2 bases from J; bases unmatched to any gene: 14. The CDR3 contains 17 residues. This CDR3 reads CASSPTDRGQLNTEAFF. The CDR3 nucleotides read TGTGCCAGCAGTCCGACAGACCGGGGACAGTTAAACACTGAAGCTTTCTTT.

The chain joins TRBV28 to TRBJ2-2; no clear D gene. Germline V gives CDR1 MDHEN, CDR2 SYDVKM. This CDR3 region has 14 residues. Trimming removed 2 bases from V and 2 bases from J, with 6 bases in between. In DNA form, the CDR3 reads TGTGCCAGCAGTTTAAGAGTTAACACCGGGGAGCTGTTTTTT. This codes for CASSLRVNTGELFF.

This clonotype was counted between two and nine times. The V and J genes are TRBV12-3 or TRBV12-4 and TRBJ2-3, with D possibly being TRBD1 (6 bases). V was trimmed by 4 bases and J by 7 bases, leaving 15 bases between them. This CDR3 is built from 14 residues. The CDR3 loop is CASSSWTEEYTQYF. In DNA form, the CDR3 reads TGTGCCAGCAGTTCATGGACAGAAGAATATACGCAGTATTTT.

The sample holds many counts of this clonotype. The J gene is TRBJ1-2, the V gene TRBV7-2; 10 bases map to TRBD1. CDR3 length equals 14 residues. CDR1 SGHTA and CDR2 FQGNSA come from the germline V gene. V trimming: 7 bases; J trimming: 4 bases; junction bases outside the gene matches: 6. The CDR3: CASTTGTGVYGYTF. CDR3 in DNA: TGTGCCAGCACCACCGGGACAGGGGTCTATGGCTACACCTTC.

This clonotype was counted only a few times. The J gene is TRBJ1-1, the V gene TRBV30; D remains unclear. V lost 1 base to trimming and J lost 1 base, with 10 bases between them. The CDR3 loop spans 14 amino acids. From germline, CDR1 is GTSNPN and CDR2 SVGIG (reference sequence). The CDR3 bases are TGTGCCTGGAGTGGGCTTACACCGAACACTGAAGCTTTCTTT. It codes for CAWSGLTPNTEAFF.

V is TRBV20-1 and J is TRBJ1-6, with 9 bases matching TRBD1. Germline trimming cut 0 bases from V and 12 bases from J; bases unmatched to any gene: 6. The CDR3 covers 14 residues. CDR1 and CDR2 (germline): DFQATT, SNEGSKA (reference sequence). CDR3 sequence: CSAREGTGYLPLHF. The CDR3 DNA reads TGCAGTGCTAGAGAAGGGACAGGGTATTTACCCCTCCACTTT.

The V gene is TRBV5-4, the J gene TRBJ1-6; the D gene is possibly TRBD1 (6 bases). This CDR3 region has 13 residues. V was clipped by 4 bases and J by 17 bases, with 19 bases between them. Germline values: CDR1 SGHNT, CDR2 YYREEE (reference sequence). The chain's CDR3 is CASSVGGRAVVHF. The CDR3 bases are TGTGCCAGCAGCGTGGGGGGCCGAGCAGTGGTCCACTTT.

This clonotype was seen a handful of times. The chain uses TRBV7-9 and TRBJ1-1; D perhaps matches TRBD1 (6 bases). V lost 5 bases, J lost 7 bases, and 11 bases lay in between. The germline V gene encodes CDR1 SEHNR and CDR2 FQNEAQ (reference sequence). CDR3 length: 12 amino acids. CDR3 in amino acids: CASSQGQNEAFF. CDR3 DNA sequence: TGTGCCAGCAGCCAAGGACAGAATGAAGCTTTCTTT.

The CDR3 loop reads CATSALTGGPNGYTF. The CDR3 DNA reads as TGTGCCACCAGCGCCCTGACAGGGGGCCCGAATGGCTACACCTTC. This rearrangement joins TRBV15 to TRBJ1-2; 10 nucleotides align to TRBD1. V dropped 5 bases and J dropped 6; count of bases not matched to a gene: 9. From germline, CDR1 is LNHNV and CDR2 YYDKDF (reference sequence). This CDR3 has 15 residues.